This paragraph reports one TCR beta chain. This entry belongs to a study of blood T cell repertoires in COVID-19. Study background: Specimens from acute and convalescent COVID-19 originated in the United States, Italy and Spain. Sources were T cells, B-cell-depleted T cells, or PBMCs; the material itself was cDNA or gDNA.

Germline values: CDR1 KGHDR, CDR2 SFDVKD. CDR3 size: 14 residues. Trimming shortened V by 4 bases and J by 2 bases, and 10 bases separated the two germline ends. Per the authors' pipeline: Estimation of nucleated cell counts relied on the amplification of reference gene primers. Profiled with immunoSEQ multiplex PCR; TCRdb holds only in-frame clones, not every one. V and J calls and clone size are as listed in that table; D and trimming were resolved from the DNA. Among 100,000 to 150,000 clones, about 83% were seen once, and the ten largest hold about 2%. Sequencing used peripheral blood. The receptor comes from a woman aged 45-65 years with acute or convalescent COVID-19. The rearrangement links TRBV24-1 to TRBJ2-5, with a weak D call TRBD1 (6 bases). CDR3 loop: CATSEWGTQETQYF. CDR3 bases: TGTGCCACCAGTGAGTGGGGGACACAAGAGACCCAGTACTTC.